These T cell receptor beta chains were read from a single sample in a study of T cells in Graves' hyperthyroidism and ophthalmopathy. TCRdb ran MiXCR on the multiplex PCR reads and lists one entry per CDR3 protein. The repertoire holds a few hundred thousand distinct CDR3 sequences, with 16% as singletons. The sample consisted of blood. Every receptor here comes from a woman in her thirties or forties with Graves' ophthalmopathy. Both conserved end residues are part of each CDR3.

v_gene: TRBV10-3; CDR3aa: CAIRLRDTETQYF
v_gene: TRBV2; CDR3aa: CASKGGQGWSQGYEQYF
v_gene: TRBV5-1; CDR3aa: CASRPGQPVDEQFF
v_gene: TRBV20-1; CDR3aa: CSAPTGGRDYGYTF
v_gene: TRBV6-6; CDR3aa: CASSYSFGGEQFF
v_gene: TRBV20-1; CDR3aa: CSATRDDYGYTF
v_gene: TRBV7-6; CDR3aa: CASSLAGGSTGELFF
v_gene: TRBV29-1; CDR3aa: CSVEGASGTAQETQYF
v_gene: TRBV12-3/TRBV12-4; CDR3aa: CASSLEVGGDQPQHF
v_gene: TRBV10-2; CDR3aa: CASSERTIGQTQYF
v_gene: TRBV7-2; CDR3aa: CASSLGQDLGYTF
v_gene: TRBV7-2; CDR3aa: CASSFLRTHNEQFF
v_gene: TRBV20-1; CDR3aa: CSARATSEETQYF
v_gene: TRBV30; CDR3aa: CAWRAHGSGNDEQYF
v_gene: TRBV12-3/TRBV12-4; CDR3aa: CASSPMTGLNTEAFF
v_gene: TRBV7-2; CDR3aa: CASSIGQLAQGTQYF